The 26 T cell receptor beta chains listed next were all sequenced from one sample in a study of Ad26.COV2.S vaccination and SARS-CoV-2 variants. Profiled with immunoSEQ multiplex PCR; TCRdb holds only in-frame clones, not every one. Of roughly 390,000 clones in the sample, 88% are singletons; the top ten hold 3.5%. Treatment given: over 15 received Ad26.COV2.S at low or high dose, single or two shots; a few received placebo; per-sample allocation not given. Day 63 after the first injection of vaccine or placebo was the sampling time. Material: peripheral blood, obtained in a trial of Ad26.COV2.S vaccine versus placebo. These TCRs come from a person between 18 and 60 years old who received the Ad26.COV2.S COVID-19 vaccine or a placebo.

A note on this clone: One junction end does not reproduce the germline sequence, and a read error may be involved. This chain joins TRBV7-7 and TRBJ2-1; D might be TRBD2 (6 bases). The CDR3 is made up of 15 amino acids. Germline V gene sequence: CDR1 SSHAT, CDR2 FNYEAQ (reference sequence). The DNA for the CDR3 is TGTGCTAGCAGCTTAGGAGGGGCGTCCTACAATGAGCAGTTCTTC. This sequence encodes CASSLGGASYNEQFF.

This chain joins TRBV3-1 (or the pseudogene TRBV3-2) and TRBJ2-4; 10 bases align to TRBD1. CDR3 size: 16 residues. With V trimmed by 2 bases and J by 9 bases, 10 bases remained unmatched. Germline V CDR1 and CDR2: LGHDT, YNNKEL (reference sequence). The CDR3 here is CASSQPTGTGAGIQYF. CDR3 in DNA: TGTGCCAGCAGCCAACCCACCGGGACAGGGGCCGGCATTCAGTACTTC.

The chain has TRBV11-3 and TRBJ1-1, with D perhaps matching TRBD1 (5 bases). V was trimmed by 4 bases and J by 4 bases, leaving 7 bases between them. The CDR3 contains 12 residues. Per the germline V gene, CDR1 is SGHNT and CDR2 is YENEEA. The CDR3 loop is CASSYGGTEAFF. CDR3 DNA: TGTGCCAGCAGCTACGGGGGCACTGAAGCTTTCTTT.

This chain joins TRBV15 and TRBJ2-5; 7 bases match TRBD1. The CDR3 is 16 residues long. Per germline, CDR1 LNHNV and CDR2 YYDKDF (reference sequence). With 0 bases clipped from V and 4 bases from J, the junction kept 8 bases outside the gene matches. The CDR3 is CATSRDLGQAGETQYF. The CDR3, as DNA: TGTGCCACCAGCAGAGATCTCGGACAGGCGGGAGAGACCCAGTACTTC.

Remarks on this clone: Other DNA sequences from this sample encode an identical CDR3 as well. The chain joins TRBV5-1 to TRBJ1-1, with D tentatively TRBD1 (5 bases). CDR1 and CDR2 (germline): SGHRS, YFSETQ. This CDR3 has 14 residues. V was trimmed by 0 bases and J by 2 bases, leaving 8 bases between them. The CDR3 sequence: CASSLAGGNTEAFF. CDR3 DNA: TGCGCCAGCAGCTTGGCCGGGGGTAACACTGAAGCTTTCTTT.

This clone was seen a few times. V is TRBV5-4 and J is TRBJ2-7; the D gene is possibly TRBD1 (5 bases). Germline V gene lookup returns CDR1 SGHNT and CDR2 YYREEE (reference sequence). The CDR3 runs to 14 residues. V was pared by 3 bases and J by 1 base, with 11 bases between. The CDR3 bases are TGTGCCAGCAGCTATACTTCAGGGTCCTACGAGCAGTACTTC. This encodes CASSYTSGSYEQYF. Together with reference TRBV5-4 and TRBJ2-7, the CDR3 gives the full variable domain: ETGVTQSPTHLIKTRGQQVTLRCSSQSGHNTVSWYQQALGQGPQFIFQYYREEENGRGNFPPRFSGLQFPNYSSELNVNALELDDSALYLCASSYTSGSYEQYFGPGTRLTVT.

This clone has only one observation. The sample contains more than one DNA sequence encoding this CDR3. The J gene is TRBJ2-2, the V gene TRBV3-1 (or the pseudogene TRBV3-2); D unresolved. This CDR3 has 12 amino acids. Germline CDR1 LGHDT, CDR2 YNNKEL (reference sequence). Trimming left V 4 bases short and J 5 bases short, with 5 bases between. The CDR3 spells CASSLLTGELFF. CDR3 nucleotide sequence: TGTGCCAGCAGCCTACTAACCGGGGAGCTGTTTTTT.

The chain is built from TRBV11-2 and TRBJ1-1; D perhaps matches TRBD1 (6 bases). Between the trimmed V and J ends, which lost 2 bases and 5 bases, there was a span of 15 bases. Germline CDR1 reads SGHAT; CDR2 reads FQNNGV. This CDR3 has 15 residues. This chain's CDR3 is CASSLNSGGRTEAFF. DNA for the CDR3: TGTGCCAGCAGCTTAAACTCGGGGGGGCGTACTGAAGCTTTCTTT.

The J gene is TRBJ1-5, the V gene TRBV10-2, with a tentative D call TRBD1 (5 bases). This CDR3 has 15 residues. V shed 3 bases and J shed 6 bases, with 15 bases lying between them. The V gene's germline CDR1 is WSHSY and CDR2 SAAADI. For the CDR3, the DNA is TGCGCCAGCAGTGATGGGACTCAAGGGCGTCAGCCCCAGCATTTT. Translation gives CASSDGTQGRQPQHF.

The V and J genes are TRBV10-3 and TRBJ2-7; D is perhaps TRBD1 (6 bases). This CDR3 has 14 residues. Between the trimmed V and J ends, which lost 6 bases and 6 bases, there was a span of 18 bases. From germline, CDR1 is ENHRY and CDR2 SYGVKD. This CDR3 reads CAISVQGIGVEQYF. The CDR3 bases are TGTGCCATCAGCGTACAGGGAATCGGGGTCGAGCAGTACTTC.

J is TRBJ1-4 and V is TRBV2; TRBD1 aligns across 7 bases. CDR3 length: 15 amino acids. Per germline, CDR1 SNHLY and CDR2 FYNNEI. The V gene end was trimmed by 6 bases and the J gene end by 3 bases; junction bases not matched to a gene: 7. The CDR3 nucleotides read TGTGCCAGCAGCCTAGACAGGGAAGCTAATGAAAAACTGTTTTTT. It encodes CASSLDREANEKLFF.

V and J are TRBV5-1 and TRBJ2-3; weak D call: TRBD1 (5 bases). The CDR3 has 15 amino acids. Per the germline V gene, CDR1 is SGHRS and CDR2 is YFSETQ. Trimming took off 2 bases at V and 6 bases at J, with 16 bases between the two ends. This CDR3 is CASSLRSVPGDTQYF. The CDR3 coding sequence is TGCGCCAGCAGCTTACGGTCGGTACCAGGGGATACGCAGTATTTT.

This chain uses TRBV6-5 with TRBJ1-5, with 9 bases matching TRBD1. Germline CDR1 and CDR2: MNHEY and SVGAGI. With 7 bases clipped from V and 7 bases from J, the junction kept 11 bases outside the gene matches. This CDR3 region has 15 residues. CDR3 protein: CASNSGTGKVQPQHF. CDR3 in DNA: TGTGCCAGCAATTCCGGGACAGGGAAGGTGCAGCCCCAGCATTTT.

This chain connects TRBV18 to TRBJ2-7, with D possibly being TRBD1 (6 bases). The V end lost 6 bases, the J end lost 7 bases, and 16 bases lay between the germline ends. The CDR3 extends over 13 amino acids. Germline-derived CDR1 and CDR2 are KGHSH and LQKENI. The CDR3, as DNA: TGTGCCAGCTCGTCAGCGCAGGGGCTTGAGCAGTACTTC. Residues: CASSSAQGLEQYF. Full variable domain (remainder filled in from reference TRBV18 and TRBJ2-7): NAGVMQNPRHLVRRRGQEARLRCSPMKGHSHVYWYRQLPEEGLKFMVYLQKENIIDESGMPKERFSAEFPKEGPSILRIQQVVRGDSAAYFCASSSAQGLEQYFGPGTRLTVT.

The V gene is TRBV11-2, the J gene TRBJ2-7, with D tentatively TRBD1 (6 bases). The CDR3 has 14 amino acids. CDR1 SGHAT and CDR2 FQNNGV come from the germline V gene. Trimming shortened V by 5 bases and J by 3 bases, and 14 bases separated the two germline ends. The CDR3 region is CASSRDRMLYEQYF. CDR3 bases: TGTGCCAGCAGCCGCGACAGGATGCTCTACGAGCAGTACTTC.

V is TRBV3-1 (or the pseudogene TRBV3-2) and J is TRBJ2-2; D remains unclear. V was trimmed by 1 base and J by 1 base, leaving 7 bases between them. This CDR3 is 15 amino acids long. Germline V gene lookup returns CDR1 LGHDT and CDR2 YNNKEL (reference sequence). In DNA form, the CDR3 reads TGTGCCAGCAGCCAAGGGACGGTGAACACCGGGGAGCTGTTTTTT. Translating it yields CASSQGTVNTGELFF.

The rearrangement joins TRBV7-2 to TRBJ1-2, with D unclear. The CDR3 is made up of 12 amino acids. V lost 4 bases and J lost 1, with 4 bases in between. Germline CDR1 SGHTA, CDR2 FQGNSA. The DNA of the CDR3 is TGTGCCAGCAGCTCTGATAACTATGGCTACACCTTC. Amino acid sequence: CASSSDNYGYTF.

This sequence joins TRBV10-3 and TRBJ2-2; D unclear. The CDR3 sequence is 15 residues long. The germline CDR1 and CDR2 sequences are ENHRY and SYGVKD. V lost 0 bases, J lost 2 bases, and 7 bases lay in between. The CDR3 DNA reads TGTGCCATCAGTGAGTCTGGCCCCAACACCGGGGAGCTGTTTTTT. This encodes CAISESGPNTGELFF.

The chain combines TRBV29-1 with TRBJ1-1; 9 positions agree with TRBD1. V was pared by 3 bases and J by 1 base, with 12 bases of the junction left unmatched. The CDR3 consists of 17 residues. Germline assignment: CDR1 SQVTM and CDR2 ANQGSEA. The CDR3 sequence: CSVEGTGKVRRNTEAFF. CDR3 bases: TGCAGCGTTGAGGGGACAGGGAAGGTCCGGAGGAACACTGAAGCTTTCTTT.

The V call is TRBV7-2, the J call TRBJ2-7, with D tentatively TRBD1 (6 bases). The CDR3 consists of 15 residues. V dropped 4 bases and J dropped 2 bases, with 15 bases sitting between them. Looked up from germline, CDR1 is SGHTA and CDR2 is FQGNSA. The CDR3 loop reads CASSSSTGRTYEQYF. CDR3 sequence (DNA): TGTGCCAGCAGCTCATCGACAGGCCGGACCTACGAGCAGTACTTC. Combining the CDR3 with reference TRBV7-2 and TRBJ2-7 gives the whole variable domain GAGVSQSPSNKVTEKGKDVELRCDPISGHTALYWYRQSLGQGLEFLIYFQGNSAPDKSGLPSDRFSAERTGGSVSTLTIQRTQQEDSAVYLCASSSSTGRTYEQYFGPGTRLTVT.

J is TRBJ1-3 and V is TRBV7-9; 7 bases line up with TRBD1. V lost 5 bases, J lost 2 bases, and 3 bases stayed unmatched. Per the germline V gene, CDR1 is SEHNR and CDR2 is FQNEAQ (reference sequence). The CDR3 totals 14 residues. The CDR3 is CASSQGQAGNTIYF. The CDR3 bases are TGTGCCAGCAGCCAAGGACAGGCTGGAAACACCATATATTTT.

This chain uses TRBV28 with TRBJ1-3; D not resolved. The ends were cut back, 4 bases at V and 0 bases at J, with 7 bases in the middle. The CDR3 has 14 residues. Per the germline V gene, CDR1 is MDHEN and CDR2 is SYDVKM. The CDR3 sequence is CASSWHGSGNTIYF. In DNA, the CDR3 is TGTGCCAGCAGTTGGCATGGCTCTGGAAACACCATATATTTT.

V gene TRBV4-1 combines with J gene TRBJ1-2; TRBD1 is a possible D gene (5 bases). Germline CDR1 MGHRA, CDR2 YSYEKL. This CDR3 is 15 amino acids long. V was trimmed by 0 bases and J by 4 bases, leaving 12 bases between them. CDR3 bases: TGCGCCAGCAGCCAAGATTCGGCAGGGTCCTATGGCTACACCTTC. Translated, it gives CASSQDSAGSYGYTF.

The chain has TRBV7-9 and TRBJ2-1, with D possibly being TRBD2 (5 bases). This CDR3 comprises 12 residues. The V end lost 8 bases, the J end lost 7 bases, and 12 bases lay between the germline ends. Germline CDR1 reads SEHNR; CDR2 reads FQNEAQ (reference sequence). The CDR3, as DNA: TGTGCCAGCGCGGGCTCCGCAAATGAGCAGTTCTTC. The encoded protein is CASAGSANEQFF.

This clone showed up just once. The genes are TRBV12-3 or TRBV12-4 and TRBJ1-3; D is ambiguous. Trimming removed 5 bases from V and 6 bases from J, with 11 bases in between. The CDR3 has 13 residues. CDR3 nucleotide sequence: TGTGCCAGCAGTCCGCAGACACAAAACACCATATATTTT. Its translation: CASSPQTQNTIYF.

This clone was seen a handful of times. The chain recombines TRBV5-5 with TRBJ2-7; the match to TRBD1 covers 8 bases. The CDR3 spans 15 residues. Trimming removed 1 base from V and 3 bases from J; junction bases left unmatched: 6. CDR1 and CDR2 (germline): SGHKS, YYEKEE (reference sequence). The CDR3 DNA is TGTGCCAGCAGCTTGAACAGGGGGTCTTTCTACGAGCAGTACTTC. This gives the protein CASSLNRGSFYEQYF.